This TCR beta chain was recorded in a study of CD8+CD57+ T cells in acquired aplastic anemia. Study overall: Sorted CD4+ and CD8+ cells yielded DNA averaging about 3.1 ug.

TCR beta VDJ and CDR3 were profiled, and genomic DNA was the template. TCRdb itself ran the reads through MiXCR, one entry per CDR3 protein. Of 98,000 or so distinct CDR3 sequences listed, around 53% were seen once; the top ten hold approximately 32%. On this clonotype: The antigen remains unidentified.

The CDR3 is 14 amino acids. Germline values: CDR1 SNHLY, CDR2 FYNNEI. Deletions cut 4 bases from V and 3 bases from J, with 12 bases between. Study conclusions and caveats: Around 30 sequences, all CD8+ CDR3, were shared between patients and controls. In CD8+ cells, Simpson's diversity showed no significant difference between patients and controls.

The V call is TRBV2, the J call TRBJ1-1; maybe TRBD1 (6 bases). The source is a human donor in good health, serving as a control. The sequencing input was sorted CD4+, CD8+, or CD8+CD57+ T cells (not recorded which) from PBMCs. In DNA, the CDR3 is TGTGCCAGCAGTGCTTCGAAGGGGGACACTGAAGCTTTCTTT. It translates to CASSASKGDTEAFF.